This entry lists 4 T cell receptor beta chains sequenced from one sample in a study of neurological immune-mediated disorders. Each CDR3 protein gets one entry after TCRdb re-called the 5' RACE reads with MiXCR. The sample records about 120,000 distinct CDR3 sequences, approximately 3.2% being singletons. The sequencing sample was made of PBMCs. Receptor source: a woman in her thirties with multiple sclerosis.

This clonotype was found many times. The chain carries TRBV4-3 and TRBJ2-5; D might be TRBD1 or TRBD2, each matching 5 bases. Germline V gives CDR1 LGHNA, CDR2 YSLEER. The V and J ends lost 0 bases and 5 bases respectively, with 16 bases between them. The length of the CDR3 is 16 residues. This CDR3 reads CASSQDLGTEGETQYF. Written as DNA, the CDR3 is TGCGCCAGCAGCCAAGATTTGGGGACCGAGGGTGAGACCCAGTACTTC.

This clonotype was found many times. The rearrangement joins TRBV7-2 to TRBJ2-3; a weak D match, TRBD2 (6 bases). CDR1 SGHTA and CDR2 FQGNSA come from the germline V gene. The CDR3 is made up of 14 amino acids. Trimming removed 5 bases from V and 8 bases from J, with 17 bases in between. The CDR3 DNA reads TGTGCCAGCAGCGCCTCCCGACCGGAGGGTACGCAGTATTTT. It encodes CASSASRPEGTQYF.

In its sample, this clonotype was seen many times. The chain links TRBV9 to TRBJ2-3; possibly TRBD1 for D (5 bases). CDR1 and CDR2 (germline): SGDLS, YYNGEE. This CDR3 spans 15 amino acids. V gave up 2 bases and J gave up 1 base, with 11 bases separating them. CDR3 region: CASSVPQTGTDTQYF. In DNA, the CDR3 is TGTGCCAGCAGCGTTCCCCAGACAGGCACAGATACGCAGTATTTT.

This clonotype was counted at least ten times. This rearrangement joins TRBV5-5 to TRBJ2-5; perhaps TRBD1 as D (5 bases). CDR1 SGHKS and CDR2 YYEKEE come from the germline V gene (reference sequence). The germline V and J ends were trimmed by 5 bases and 6 bases, with 17 bases remaining between them. The CDR3 is 14 residues long. The CDR3 loop is CASRQIQGKQTQYF. The CDR3 nucleotides are TGTGCCAGCAGACAGATTCAGGGAAAACAGACCCAGTACTTC.